These 21 T cell receptor beta chains share one sample of origin, sequenced in a study of control samples from healthy donors and cancer patients. Repertoires were generated with immunoSEQ multiplex PCR, while TCRdb's copy carries only in-frame clones and drops some. The sample records about 140,000 clones, approximately 94% being singletons. Sequenced input: blood. These TCRs come from a man aged 40-55 years in good health.

J is TRBJ1-1 and V is TRBV7-2; TRBD1 matches 7 bases. The J segment lost 6 bases and the V segment lost 5 bases, leaving 6 bases of the junction unmatched. The CDR3 contains 13 residues. CDR1 and CDR2 (germline): SGHTA, FQGNSA. CDR3 bases: TGTGCCAGCAGCCAGGGACAGACCCCTGAAGCTTTCTTT. It codes for CASSQGQTPEAFF.

V gene TRBV13 combines with J gene TRBJ1-1; no firm D call. Trimming removed 3 bases at V and 3 bases at J, with 14 bases between. CDR3 length equals 15 residues. The germline CDR1 and CDR2 sequences are PRHDT and FYEKMQ (reference sequence). CDR3 region: CASSFLSGVDTEAFF. The CDR3 bases are TGTGCCAGCAGCTTCCTTTCTGGAGTCGACACTGAAGCTTTCTTT.

This sequence joins TRBV19 and TRBJ1-4, with a weak D call TRBD1 (6 bases). Germline V gives CDR1 LNHDA, CDR2 SQIVND (reference sequence). V gave up 3 bases and J gave up 0 bases, with 14 bases separating them. CDR3 length equals 17 residues. The chain's CDR3 is CASSIWQGFATNEKLFF. CDR3 DNA: TGTGCCAGTAGTATTTGGCAGGGGTTTGCAACTAATGAAAAACTGTTTTTT.

This clone was detected only a few times. DNA of the CDR3: TGTGCCAGCAGTTTAGCCGGGTCGCCCCAGCATTTT. It codes for CASSLAGSPQHF. The chain employs TRBV28 and TRBJ1-5; D remains unclear. Germline V CDR1 and CDR2: MDHEN, SYDVKM. With 2 bases removed from V and 9 bases from J, the gap between germline ends came to 8 bases. The CDR3 totals 12 residues.

This sequence joins TRBV6-6 and TRBJ1-4, with 10 bases that match TRBD1. Trimming removed 6 bases from V and 8 bases from J; junction bases left unmatched: 9. Germline CDR1 is MNHNY and CDR2 is SVGAGI (reference sequence). CDR3 size: 15 residues. CDR3 protein: CASRLPGQGGEKLFF. The CDR3 region has the DNA TGTGCCAGCAGGTTACCAGGACAGGGGGGAGAAAAACTGTTTTTT.

CDR3 bases: TGTGCCAGCAGTTACTACAGGGCGGACGAGCAGTACTTC. This gives the protein CASSYYRADEQYF. The chain links TRBV6-6 to TRBJ2-7; perhaps TRBD1 as D (6 bases). Trimming took 1 base from V and 5 from J, leaving 9 bases between them. This CDR3 region has 13 residues. Germline V gives CDR1 MNHNY, CDR2 SVGAGI (reference sequence).

The J gene is TRBJ2-6, the V gene TRBV19, with D perhaps given as TRBD1 or TRBD2 (5 bases each). Germline-derived CDR1 and CDR2 are LNHDA and SQIVND (reference sequence). The CDR3 covers 18 residues. Trimming left V 3 bases short and J 0 bases short, with 15 bases between. CDR3 coding DNA: TGTGCCAGTAGTATCCTCGGGACCGGCGGCTCTGGGGCCAACGTCCTGACTTTC. Amino acids: CASSILGTGGSGANVLTF.

The gene calls are TRBV30 and TRBJ1-6, with D hard to call. V lost 0 bases and J 5 bases, leaving 8 bases between the germline ends. The CDR3 extends over 14 amino acids. Germline V gives CDR1 GTSNPN, CDR2 SVGIG (reference sequence). The CDR3 DNA reads as TGTGCCTGGAGTGTAGGAATAAATAATTCACCCCTCCACTTT. This translates into CAWSVGINNSPLHF.

V gene TRBV28 combines with J gene TRBJ2-7; the D gene is possibly TRBD2 (6 bases). This CDR3 spans 13 amino acids. V was clipped by 7 bases and J by 0 bases, with 10 bases between them. Germline CDR1 MDHEN, CDR2 SYDVKM. The CDR3 reads CASIGSPSYEQYF. The CDR3 nucleotides read TGTGCCAGCATCGGGAGTCCCTCCTACGAGCAGTACTTC.

The rearrangement links TRBV28 to TRBJ2-1, with 15 bases aligning to TRBD2. Germline CDR1 MDHEN, CDR2 SYDVKM. The CDR3 runs 17 residues. Trimming removed 2 bases from V and 2 bases from J; junction bases left unmatched: 1. The CDR3 coding sequence is TGTGCCAGCAGTTTAGGACTAGCGGGAGGGCCCTACAATGAGCAGTTCTTC. Translating gives CASSLGLAGGPYNEQFF.

The genes are TRBV12-3 or TRBV12-4 and TRBJ2-5; D remains ambiguous. Trimming cost V 5 bases and J 5 bases, with 6 bases left between them. The CDR3 extends over 11 amino acids. The CDR3 here is CASSGGETQYF. The CDR3 coding sequence is TGTGCCAGCAGTGGTGGGGAGACCCAGTACTTC.

The table lists this clone with a count of one. The junction departs from the called germline gene at one end, perhaps through a read error. The chain employs TRBV6-6 and TRBJ1-6; 9 bases are shared with TRBD1. Germline V gene lookup returns CDR1 MNHNY and CDR2 SVGAGI (reference sequence). The CDR3 has 16 amino acids. The CDR3 region is CASSYSTGGYSSPLHF. DNA for the CDR3: TGTGCCAGCAGTTACTCGACAGGGGGTTATAGTTCACCCCTCCACTTT.

The chain carries TRBV6-5 and TRBJ2-7; 9 nucleotides match TRBD1. V dropped 9 bases and J dropped 1; count of bases not matched to a gene: 10. This CDR3 has 15 residues. The germline CDR1 and CDR2 sequences are MNHEY and SVGAGI. The CDR3: CASHGAGQGSYEQYF. CDR3 in DNA: TGTGCCAGTCACGGAGCGGGACAGGGATCCTACGAGCAGTACTTC.

The rearrangement joins TRBV5-5 to TRBJ1-5, with D possibly being TRBD1 (6 bases). The germline V and J ends were trimmed by 4 bases and 0 bases, with 11 bases remaining between them. CDR1 is SGHKS and CDR2 is YYEKEE in the germline V gene (reference sequence). This CDR3 is 15 amino acids long. CDR3 protein: CASSPRTASNQPQHF. CDR3 in DNA: TGTGCCAGCAGCCCGAGGACAGCTAGCAATCAGCCCCAGCATTTT.

The CDR3 loop is CASRDGGGELFF. Here the CDR3 DNA reads TGCGCCAGCAGGGACGGAGGAGGGGAGCTGTTTTTT. V usage is TRBV5-1 and J usage is TRBJ2-2, with a weak D call TRBD2 (5 bases). CDR1 and CDR2 from the germline V gene are SGHRS and YFSETQ. V was clipped by 5 bases and J by 8 bases, with 10 bases between them. The CDR3 runs to 12 residues.

CDR3 protein: CASSLVPQNYGYTF. CDR3 coding DNA: TGTGCCAGCAGCTTAGTTCCGCAAAACTATGGCTACACCTTC. V is TRBV7-9 and J is TRBJ1-2, with D unresolved. Trimming left V 1 base short and J 2 bases short, with 8 bases between. CDR1 SEHNR and CDR2 FQNEAQ come from the germline V gene (reference sequence). The CDR3 consists of 14 residues.

The chain uses TRBV5-6 and TRBJ1-1, with D possibly matching TRBD1 (5 bases). The CDR3 has 15 amino acids. The V end was cut by 3 bases, the J end by 4 bases, with 16 bases between. In germline, CDR1 is SGHDT, CDR2 YYEEEE. CDR3 loop: CASSSRQRAFTEAFF. CDR3 in DNA: TGTGCCAGCAGCTCCAGACAGCGGGCGTTCACTGAAGCTTTCTTT.

CDR3 DNA: TGTGCCAGCAGTTTAAGGGGGGACAGGGGATCGGCTTTCTTT. Its protein is CASSLRGDRGSAFF. V usage is TRBV28 and J usage is TRBJ1-1; TRBD1 matches 10 bases. Germline CDR1 is MDHEN and CDR2 is SYDVKM. The CDR3 length is 14 residues. The V gene end was trimmed by 2 bases and the J gene end by 11 bases; junction bases not matched to a gene: 8.

As concerns this clone: The same CDR3 arises from other DNA sequences in this sample as well. The chain joins TRBV7-9 to TRBJ1-6; D uncertain. The CDR3 contains 12 residues. Germline CDR1 and CDR2: SEHNR and FQNEAQ (reference sequence). Between the trimmed V and J ends, which lost 5 bases and 7 bases, there was a span of 6 bases. The CDR3 sequence is CASSLSNSPLHF. The CDR3 nucleotides are TGTGCCAGCAGCCTTTCGAATTCACCCCTCCACTTT.

V and J are TRBV10-1 and TRBJ2-5, with 8 bases fitting TRBD2. The CDR3 length is 14 residues. The V and J ends lost 5 bases and 5 bases, in that order; junction bases with no gene match: 7. Germline CDR1 reads WNHNN; CDR2 reads SYGVQD (reference sequence). DNA for the CDR3: TGCGCCAGCAGTACGGGAGGGCCAGAGGAGACCCAGTACTTC. Translation: CASSTGGPEETQYF.

The rearrangement joins TRBV27 to TRBJ1-1; unclear D gene. The CDR3 spans 14 residues. V lost 2 bases to trimming and J lost 3 bases, with 10 bases between them. Germline CDR1 MNHEY, CDR2 SMNVEV (reference sequence). CDR3 in amino acids: CASSLVSDYTEAFF. The CDR3 coding sequence is TGTGCCAGCAGTTTAGTTTCCGACTACACTGAAGCTTTCTTT.